The next 21 T cell receptor beta chains were all read from a single sample in a study of CD8+ T cells in alopecia areata. Sequencing relied on a cDNA template that was reverse transcribed from extracted RNA. Here immunoSEQ multiplex PCR was the method, and the copy in TCRdb shows in-frame clones only, minus some. The sample comprises 150,000 to 200,000 clones, roughly 70% of which are singletons, and 10% to 12% rests with the top ten. The sequenced sample was CD8+ T cells sorted from blood, obtained at week 0. These receptors were taken from a human donor with alopecia areata.

This clone was counted a single time. The chain combines TRBV13 with TRBJ1-2; D is undetermined. The CDR3 totals 14 residues. CDR1 PRHDT and CDR2 FYEKMQ come from the germline V gene (reference sequence). The V gene lost 1 base and the J gene lost 5 bases, with 11 bases spanning the gap. CDR3 in DNA: TGTGCCAGCAGCTTAGACACACGGGGTTATGGCTACACCTTC. The encoded protein is CASSLDTRGYGYTF.

The chain carries TRBV10-1 and TRBJ2-2, with a possible D match to TRBD2 (6 bases). This CDR3 is built from 16 residues. Germline CDR1 reads WNHNN; CDR2 reads SYGVQD (reference sequence). V was shortened by 0 bases and J by 1 base, with 9 bases between the two germline ends. CDR3 region: CASSESSGVNTGELFF. The CDR3 DNA reads as TGCGCCAGCAGTGAGTCTTCGGGGGTGAACACCGGGGAGCTGTTTTTT.

This chain links TRBV27 with TRBJ2-7, with D perhaps given as TRBD1 or TRBD2 (6 bases each). Looked up from germline, CDR1 is MNHEY and CDR2 is SMNVEV (reference sequence). The V gene lost 0 bases and the J gene lost 6 bases, with 18 bases spanning the gap. This CDR3 spans 16 amino acids. The CDR3 reads CASSLSQGPNGGEQYF. The CDR3 region has the DNA TGTGCCAGCAGTTTATCGCAGGGGCCAAACGGGGGCGAGCAGTACTTC.

This clone came up once. The chain uses TRBV2 and TRBJ2-5, with D hard to call. V was trimmed by 7 bases and J by 3 bases, leaving 6 bases between them. The germline V gene has CDR1 SNHLY and CDR2 FYNNEI. The CDR3 length is 11 residues. The CDR3 nucleotides read TGTGCCAGCACTCCGAAAGAGACCCAGTACTTC. It specifies CASTPKETQYF.

CDR3 amino acids: CATGGGGNQPQHF. The CDR3 DNA reads as TGTGCCACAGGGGGTGGAGGCAATCAGCCCCAGCATTTT. This rearrangement joins TRBV2 to TRBJ1-5; TRBD1 aligns across 7 bases. Germline values: CDR1 SNHLY, CDR2 FYNNEI. The J segment lost 2 bases and the V segment lost 10 bases, leaving 5 bases of the junction unmatched. This CDR3 region has 13 residues.

This clone came up a few times. This chain connects TRBV7-9 to TRBJ2-1; D is unclear. The CDR3 extends over 15 amino acids. Trimming cost V 5 bases and J 7 bases, with 18 bases left between them. Per germline, CDR1 SEHNR and CDR2 FQNEAQ (reference sequence). The CDR3 protein is CASSQSESSKNEQFF. In DNA, the CDR3 is TGTGCCAGCAGCCAGTCAGAGTCCTCAAAAAATGAGCAGTTCTTC. Looking up the rest from reference TRBV7-9 and TRBJ2-1 gives the full variable domain: DTGVSQNPRHKITKRGQNVTFRCDPISEHNRLYWYRQTLGQGPEFLTYFQNEAQLEKSRLLSDRFSAERPKGSFSTLEIQRTEQGDSAMYLCASSQSESSKNEQFFGPGTRLTVL.

V usage is TRBV5-1 and J usage is TRBJ1-5; the D gene is possibly TRBD1 (5 bases). The germline CDR1 and CDR2 sequences are SGHRS and YFSETQ. The CDR3 runs 14 residues. Between the trimmed V and J ends, which lost 0 bases and 3 bases, there was a span of 7 bases. The chain's CDR3 is CASSLGGNNQPQHF. The CDR3 coding sequence is TGCGCCAGCAGCTTGGGGGGGAACAATCAGCCCCAGCATTTT.

A few counts support this clone. The chain recombines TRBV10-2 with TRBJ2-5, with 8 bases aligning to TRBD2. V lost 2 bases and J lost 0; bases outside the gene matches: 5. CDR3 size: 16 residues. The germline V gene has CDR1 WSHSY and CDR2 SAAADI. The CDR3 loop reads CASSERLSGDQETQYF. CDR3 bases: TGCGCCAGCAGTGAGCGACTTAGCGGGGACCAAGAGACCCAGTACTTC.

The chain employs TRBV6-5 and TRBJ1-2, with 7 bases identical to TRBD1. The CDR3 extends over 14 amino acids. CDR1 and CDR2 from the germline V gene are MNHEY and SVGAGI. V lost 2 bases, J lost 4 bases, and 4 bases stayed unmatched. DNA for the CDR3: TGTGCCAGCAGTTACGAGGGGGCGACCTATGGCTACACCTTC. Its protein product is CASSYEGATYGYTF.

The count of this clone is one. This chain connects TRBV27 to TRBJ2-7; 12 nucleotides line up with TRBD1. CDR3 size: 15 residues. Germline CDR1 is MNHEY and CDR2 is SMNVEV (reference sequence). With 4 bases clipped from V and 5 bases from J, the junction kept 6 bases outside the gene matches. DNA of the CDR3: TGTGCCAGCAGTTCCCGGGACAGGGGGCGCGACGAGCAGTACTTC. Translating gives CASSSRDRGRDEQYF.

This clone was recorded once. The chain has TRBV19 and TRBJ1-2; tentative D call: TRBD1 (6 bases). V shed 6 bases and J shed 5 bases, with 13 bases lying between them. CDR3 length equals 13 residues. Germline CDR1 is LNHDA and CDR2 is SQIVND (reference sequence). The CDR3 sequence: CASRTGTGYGYTF. The CDR3 DNA reads as TGTGCCAGTAGGACAGGAACTGGGTATGGCTACACCTTC.

This rearrangement joins TRBV30 to TRBJ1-1; D gene ambiguous. V lost 3 bases and J lost 9, with 17 bases in between. The CDR3 loop spans 13 amino acids. Germline values: CDR1 GTSNPN, CDR2 SVGIG (reference sequence). CDR3 loop: CAWREPAPGKAFF. In DNA, the CDR3 is TGTGCCTGGAGGGAACCGGCTCCCGGGAAAGCTTTCTTT.

The chain couples TRBV6-5 to TRBJ1-3; tentative D call: TRBD1 (6 bases). The V end lost 5 bases, the J end lost 0 bases, and 8 bases lay between the germline ends. This CDR3 comprises 14 residues. Germline V CDR1 and CDR2: MNHEY, SVGAGI. The DNA for the CDR3 is TGTGCCAGCAGTGGGGGACACTCTGGAAACACCATATATTTT. This sequence encodes CASSGGHSGNTIYF.

The V and J genes are TRBV9 and TRBJ2-4; unclear D gene. The CDR3 loop spans 16 amino acids. Trimming pared 0 bases from V and 1 base from J, leaving 11 bases between. From germline, CDR1 is SGDLS and CDR2 YYNGEE. The CDR3 reads CASSVGRTLAKNIQYF. CDR3 bases: TGTGCCAGCAGCGTAGGCAGGACCCTTGCCAAAAACATTCAGTACTTC.

V is TRBV6-5 and J is TRBJ2-7; D possibly corresponds to TRBD2 (6 bases). Germline CDR1 is MNHEY and CDR2 is SVGAGI. This CDR3 spans 15 amino acids. V was trimmed by 0 bases and J by 3 bases, leaving 12 bases between them. In DNA, the CDR3 is TGTGCCAGCAGTTACTCGGGGGGAAGGAGCTACGAGCAGTACTTC. It encodes CASSYSGGRSYEQYF.

This clone has just one count. The rearrangement links TRBV7-8 to TRBJ2-1, with D perhaps matching TRBD2 (5 bases). Looked up from germline, CDR1 is SGHVS and CDR2 is FQNEAQ. This CDR3 spans 13 amino acids. The V and J ends lost 2 bases and 5 bases respectively, with 7 bases between them. The CDR3 region has the DNA TGTGCCAGCAGCTTAACGGGGAACAATGAGCAGTTCTTC. This encodes CASSLTGNNEQFF.

The chain joins TRBV2 to TRBJ2-7, with D unclear. CDR1 is SNHLY and CDR2 is FYNNEI in the germline V gene. Trimming removed 4 bases from V and 5 bases from J, with 15 bases in between. There are 14 residues in the CDR3. The CDR3 DNA reads TGTGCCAGCAGTGTAGGCCGGACGAAAGACGAGCAGTACTTC. It specifies CASSVGRTKDEQYF.

The chain uses TRBV2 and TRBJ2-7; D not resolved. The length of the CDR3 is 13 residues. Germline CDR1 and CDR2: SNHLY and FYNNEI. The V end was cut by 3 bases, the J end by 0 bases, with 6 bases between. The CDR3 is CASSDRSSYEQYF. The CDR3 nucleotides read TGTGCCAGCAGTGATCGTAGCTCCTACGAGCAGTACTTC.

The chain links TRBV25-1 to TRBJ2-5, with 7 bases aligning to TRBD1. Judging by the DNA end, TRBJ2-7 fits better; the J call may be wrong. The CDR3 has 14 amino acids. The germline V gene encodes CDR1 MGHDK and CDR2 SYGVNS. The CDR3 DNA reads TGTGCCAGCAGTGAAACGACAGGGTTATACGAGCAGTACTTC. Translated, it gives CASSETTGLYEQYF.

V is TRBV9 and J is TRBJ2-3, with D tentatively TRBD2 (7 bases). The CDR3 extends over 15 amino acids. The germline gives CDR1 SGDLS, CDR2 YYNGEE. Between the trimmed V and J ends, which lost 3 bases and 2 bases, there was a span of 13 bases. CDR3 sequence reads: CASSEGGHPTDTQYF. The CDR3 coding sequence is TGTGCCAGCAGCGAGGGGGGGCACCCCACAGATACGCAGTATTTT.

Notes on this clone: The identical CDR3 is also encoded by other nucleotide sequences in the sample. V gene TRBV6-5 combines with J gene TRBJ2-1; D ambiguous. Trimming shortened V by 5 bases and J by 4 bases, and 6 bases separated the two germline ends. The CDR3 is made up of 12 amino acids. CDR1 and CDR2 (germline): MNHEY, SVGAGI. The CDR3 coding sequence is TGTGCCAGCAGTCGACCGTACAATGAGCAGTTCTTC. Protein sequence: CASSRPYNEQFF.